These T cell receptor beta chains were read from a single sample in a study of blood T cell repertoires in COVID-19. This table comes from immunoSEQ multiplex PCR, and its TCRdb copy is limited to in-frame clones, with some not included. Altogether about 160,000 clones are present, around 82% being singletons, with the ten largest covering 12% to 15%. The sequenced material came from peripheral blood. All receptors come from a man aged 18 to 30 with active or convalescent COVID-19. Each CDR3 is given with its conserved first and last residue. The D gene is left open where the match is weak. Some rows have no size entry. The others give once, few or many, or a class for an expanded clone.

>TRBV19|15|NA|NA|TRBJ1-1
TGTGCCAGTAGGGTACAGGGACCCATGAACACTGAAGCTTTCTTT
CASRVQGPMNTEAFF
>TRBV7-3|15|TRBD2|NA|TRBJ2-5
TGTGCCAGCAGCTTAAGCGGGAGCGGGGGAGAGACCCAGTACTTC
CASSLSGSGGETQYF
>TRBV4-1|15|NA|few|TRBJ2-5
TGCGCCAGCAGCCAAAGGTCCACGGGACAAGAGACCCAGTACTTC
CASSQRSTGQETQYF
>TRBV4-1|16|TRBD1|once|TRBJ2-3
TGCGCCAGCAGCCAGTCCGGGACAGGCTCATGGGATACGCAGTATTTT
CASSQSGTGSWDTQYF
>TRBV12-3/TRBV12-4|13|NA|once|TRBJ1-1
TGTGCCAGCAGCCTCAGTGAGAACACTGAAGCTTTCTTT
CASSLSENTEAFF
>TRBV6-1|16|NA|NA|TRBJ2-1
TGTGCCAGCAGTGAAGTGACGGGGAGCTCCTACAATGAGCAGTTCTTC
CASSEVTGSSYNEQFF
>TRBV9|14|NA|NA|TRBJ2-2
TGTGCCAGCAGCGTAGCAGGGGACACCGGGGAGCTGTTTTTT
CASSVAGDTGELFF
>TRBV19|14|NA|NA|TRBJ1-3
TGTGCCAGTAGTTCTCCGGGACAAGGAAACACCATATATTTT
CASSSPGQGNTIYF
>TRBV5-4|15|NA|NA|TRBJ2-5
TGTGCCAGCAGCTTGGATTTTGGGCTTCAAGAGACCCAGTACTTC
CASSLDFGLQETQYF
>TRBV20-1|14|NA|NA|TRBJ1-2
TGCAGTGCTAGTGCCCCCACACAGGGCTATGGCTACACCTTC
CSASAPTQGYGYTF
>TRBV6-2/TRBV6-3|18|TRBD2|NA|TRBJ2-1
TGTGCCAGCAGTTACCCTCATAATAGACTAGCGGGAAACAATGAGCAGTTCTTC
CASSYPHNRLAGNNEQFF
>TRBV6-5|15|NA|NA|TRBJ2-1
TGTGCCAGCAGTTTGGGGCGTAGCTCCTACAATGAGCAGTTCTTC
CASSLGRSSYNEQFF
>TRBV12-5|14|TRBD1|NA|TRBJ2-7
TGTGCTAGTGGTTGGGACAGGGGCCCCTACGAGCAGTACTTC
CASGWDRGPYEQYF
>TRBV28|14|TRBD1|NA|TRBJ1-2
TGTGCCAGCAGTCCCCGCACAGGGGGGTATGGCTACACCTTC
CASSPRTGGYGYTF
>TRBV7-2|14|TRBD1|NA|TRBJ1-1
TGTGCCAGCAGCATACGACAGGGGAACACTGAAGCTTTCTTT
CASSIRQGNTEAFF
>TRBV10-1|12|NA|NA|TRBJ2-7
TGCGCCAGCAGCGGACAGTGCTACGAGCAGTACTTC
CASSGQCYEQYF
>TRBV13|16|TRBD2|NA|TRBJ2-1
TGTGCCAGCAGCTCGGGACTAGCGGGGGTGGATGATGAGCAGTTCTTC
CASSSGLAGVDDEQFF
>TRBV18|14|TRBD1|once|TRBJ1-1
TGTGCCAGCTCACCGGGACAGACTAACACTGAAGCTTTCTTT
CASSPGQTNTEAFF
>TRBV12-3/TRBV12-4|12|NA|NA|TRBJ1-2
TGTGCCAGCAGTCCCAGAAACTATGGCTACACCTTC
CASSPRNYGYTF
>TRBV7-9|12|NA|NA|TRBJ2-1
TGTGCCAGCAGCACATATTACAATGAGCAGTTCTTC
CASSTYYNEQFF
>TRBV5-4|16|TRBD1|NA|TRBJ2-2
TGTGCCAGCAGCTTGGCCTGGCAGGGGGCCACCGGGGAGCTGTTTTTT
CASSLAWQGATGELFF
>TRBV6-5|15|TRBD1|NA|TRBJ2-7
TGTGCCAGCAGTCCCGGACAGGGGAGCTCCTACGAGCAGTACTTC
CASSPGQGSSYEQYF
>TRBV5-1|15|TRBD1|NA|TRBJ1-3
TGCGCCAGCAGCACGGGACAGGGCGCCGGAAACACCATATATTTT
CASSTGQGAGNTIYF
>TRBV11-2|15|TRBD2|NA|TRBJ2-3
TGTGCCAGCAGCCCGACGGGGGGGTACACAGATACGCAGTATTTT
CASSPTGGYTDTQYF
>TRBV5-6|14|NA|NA|TRBJ1-1
TGTGCCAGCAGCTGGGGGGTTGGCCACACTGAAGCTTTCTTT
CASSWGVGHTEAFF
>TRBV28|18|TRBD1|once|TRBJ1-3
TGTGCCAGCAGTCCACCCGACTCAGCCCGGGACAGGGTAAACACCATATATTTT
CASSPPDSARDRVNTIYF
>TRBV5-1|16|TRBD2|NA|TRBJ2-3
TGCGCCAGCAGCTTCGCCCGGGGACTACGCACAGATACGCAGTATTTT
CASSFARGLRTDTQYF
>TRBV7-9|15|NA|NA|TRBJ2-2
TGTGCCAGCAGCGGCAGGGTTCAGAACACCGGGGAGCTGTTTTTT
CASSGRVQNTGELFF
>TRBV28|15|TRBD2|NA|TRBJ2-7
TGTGCCAGCAGCCGACTAGCGGGAGTCAAAGTAGAGCAGTACTTC
CASSRLAGVKVEQYF
>TRBV29-1|14|TRBD1|few|TRBJ2-5
TGCAGCGTTTTAACAGGGGGTCGAGGAGAGACCCAGTACTTC
CSVLTGGRGETQYF
>TRBV10-3|15|NA|NA|TRBJ1-5
TGTGCCATCAGTGAGTCGAGTGATAGCAATCAGCCCCAGCATTTT
CAISESSDSNQPQHF
>TRBV29-1|11|TRBD1|NA|TRBJ1-2
TGCAGCGCTTGGGACAGGGAGGGCTACACCTTC
CSAWDREGYTF
>TRBV3-1/TRBV3-2|12|TRBD1|NA|TRBJ1-2
TGTGCCAGCAGCTCCCGGGACAGGGAACACACCTTC
CASSSRDREHTF
>TRBV5-6|11|NA|NA|TRBJ2-1
TGTGCCAGCAGGAGGGAGGATGAGCAGTTCTTC
CASRREDEQFF
>TRBV11-2|17|TRBD2|once|TRBJ2-3
TGTGCCAGCAGCTTAGCCCCACTAGCGGGAGGCACAGATACGCAGTATTTT
CASSLAPLAGGTDTQYF
>TRBV4-2|18|NA|NA|TRBJ1-3
TGTGCCAGCAGCCAAGACGGCACCAGGGGTGCTTCTGGAAACACCATATATTTT
CASSQDGTRGASGNTIYF
>TRBV7-9|11|NA|NA|TRBJ2-7
TGTGCCAGCAGCTCAGGGCCCGAGCAGTACTTC
CASSSGPEQYF
>TRBV7-2|18|NA|NA|TRBJ1-3
TGTGCCAGCAGCTTTCTACAGGGTTTAATGAGCTCTGGAAACACCATATATTTT
CASSFLQGLMSSGNTIYF
>TRBV4-1|16|NA|NA|TRBJ1-4
TGCGCCAGCAGCCTCCCTAGTGTGAGGGGGAATGAAAAACTGTTTTTT
CASSLPSVRGNEKLFF
>TRBV28|16|NA|once|TRBJ2-6
TGTGCCAGCAGTTTATCACTCAGGGCTGGGGCCAACGTCCTGACTTTC
CASSLSLRAGANVLTF
>TRBV23-1|16|TRBD1|NA|TRBJ1-5
TGCGCCAGCAGTCATTCGCGACAGGGTGGCCATCAGCCCCAGCATTTT
CASSHSRQGGHQPQHF
>TRBV11-1|14|TRBD1|NA|TRBJ2-7
TGTGCCAGCAGCTCCTGGACAGGTAGGGACGAGCAGTACTTC
CASSSWTGRDEQYF